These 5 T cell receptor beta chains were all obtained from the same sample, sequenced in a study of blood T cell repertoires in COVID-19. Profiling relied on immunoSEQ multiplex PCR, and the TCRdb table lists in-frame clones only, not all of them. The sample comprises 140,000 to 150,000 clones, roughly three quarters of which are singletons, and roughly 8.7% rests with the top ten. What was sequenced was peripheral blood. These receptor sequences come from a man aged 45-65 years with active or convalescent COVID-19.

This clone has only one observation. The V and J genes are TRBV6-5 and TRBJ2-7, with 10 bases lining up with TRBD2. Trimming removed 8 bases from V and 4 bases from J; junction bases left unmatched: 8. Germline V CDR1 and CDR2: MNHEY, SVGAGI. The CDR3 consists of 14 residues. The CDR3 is CASCRLAGGYEQYF. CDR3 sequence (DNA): TGTGCCAGCTGCCGACTAGCGGGCGGATACGAGCAGTACTTC.

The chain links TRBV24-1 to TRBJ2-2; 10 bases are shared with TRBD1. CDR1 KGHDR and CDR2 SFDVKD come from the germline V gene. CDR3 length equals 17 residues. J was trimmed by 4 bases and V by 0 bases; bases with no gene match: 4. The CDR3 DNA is TGTGCCACCAGTGATTTGGGACAGGGGGGGACCACCGGGGAGCTGTTTTTT. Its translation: CATSDLGQGGTTGELFF.

The CDR3 region is CASSFLESTQYF. DNA of the CDR3: TGTGCCAGCAGCTTTTTGGAGAGCACCCAGTACTTC. The V call is TRBV7-9, the J call TRBJ2-5; D remains ambiguous. Trimming left V 3 bases short and J 8 bases short, with 10 bases between. The CDR3 length is 12 residues. The germline V gene encodes CDR1 SEHNR and CDR2 FQNEAQ (reference sequence).

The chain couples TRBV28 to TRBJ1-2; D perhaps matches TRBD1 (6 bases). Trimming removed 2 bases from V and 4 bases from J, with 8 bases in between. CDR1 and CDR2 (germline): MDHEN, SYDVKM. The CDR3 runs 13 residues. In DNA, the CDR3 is TGTGCCAGCAGTTTACAGGGGAGCTATGGCTACACCTTC. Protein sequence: CASSLQGSYGYTF.

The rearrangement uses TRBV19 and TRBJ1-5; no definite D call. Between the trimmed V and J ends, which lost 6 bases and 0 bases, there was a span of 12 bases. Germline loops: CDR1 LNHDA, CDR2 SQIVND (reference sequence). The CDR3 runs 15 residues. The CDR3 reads CASRSAGDSNQPQHF. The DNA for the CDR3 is TGTGCCAGTAGGTCGGCAGGCGATAGCAATCAGCCCCAGCATTTT.